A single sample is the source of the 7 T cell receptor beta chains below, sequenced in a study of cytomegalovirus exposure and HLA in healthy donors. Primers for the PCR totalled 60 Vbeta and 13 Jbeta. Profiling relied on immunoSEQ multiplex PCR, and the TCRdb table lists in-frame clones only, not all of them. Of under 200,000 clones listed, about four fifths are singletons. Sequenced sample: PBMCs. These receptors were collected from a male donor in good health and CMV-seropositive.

CDR3 loop: CASSLEESTGVGQPQHF. CDR3 DNA sequence: TGTGCCAGCAGCTTAGAGGAATCGACAGGGGTGGGTCAGCCCCAGCATTTT. V is TRBV7-9 and J is TRBJ1-5; 8 bases are a match to TRBD1. The V gene end was trimmed by 1 base and the J gene end by 6 bases; junction bases not matched to a gene: 11. Germline values: CDR1 SEHNR, CDR2 FQNEAQ (reference sequence). This CDR3 is 17 amino acids long.

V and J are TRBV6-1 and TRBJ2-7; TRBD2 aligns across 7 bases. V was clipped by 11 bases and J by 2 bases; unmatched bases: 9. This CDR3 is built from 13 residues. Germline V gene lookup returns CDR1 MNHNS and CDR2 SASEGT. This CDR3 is CACYSGPPYEQYF. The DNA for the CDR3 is TGTGCCTGCTATAGCGGGCCCCCCTACGAGCAGTACTTC.

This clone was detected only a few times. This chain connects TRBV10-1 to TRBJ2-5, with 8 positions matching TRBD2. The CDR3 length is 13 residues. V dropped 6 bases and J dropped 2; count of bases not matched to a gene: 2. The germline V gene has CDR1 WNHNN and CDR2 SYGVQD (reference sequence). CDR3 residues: CASSREGQETQYF. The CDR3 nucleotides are TGCGCCAGCAGCCGGGAGGGGCAAGAGACCCAGTACTTC.

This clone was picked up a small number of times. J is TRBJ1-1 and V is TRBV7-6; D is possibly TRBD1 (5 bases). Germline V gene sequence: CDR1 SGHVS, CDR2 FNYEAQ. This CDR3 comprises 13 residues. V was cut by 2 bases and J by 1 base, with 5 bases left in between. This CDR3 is CASSLQGNTEAFF. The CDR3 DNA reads TGTGCCAGCAGCTTACAGGGGAACACTGAAGCTTTCTTT.

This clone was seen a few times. In DNA form, the CDR3 reads TGTGCCTGGAGTGTACAGGGGGCCGGTGCTGGCACTGAAGCTTTCTTT. Protein sequence: CAWSVQGAGAGTEAFF. The rearrangement joins TRBV30 to TRBJ1-1; 9 bases agree with TRBD1. Germline V gene sequence: CDR1 GTSNPN, CDR2 SVGIG (reference sequence). This CDR3 comprises 16 residues. J gave up 4 bases and V 0 bases, and 9 bases lay outside the gene matches.

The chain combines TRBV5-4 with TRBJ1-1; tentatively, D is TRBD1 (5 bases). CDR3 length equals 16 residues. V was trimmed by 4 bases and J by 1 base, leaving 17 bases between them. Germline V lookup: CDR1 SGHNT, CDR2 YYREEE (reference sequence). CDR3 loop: CASSRHGGGRNTEAFF. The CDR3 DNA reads TGTGCCAGCAGCCGTCACGGGGGGGGGAGGAACACTGAAGCTTTCTTT.

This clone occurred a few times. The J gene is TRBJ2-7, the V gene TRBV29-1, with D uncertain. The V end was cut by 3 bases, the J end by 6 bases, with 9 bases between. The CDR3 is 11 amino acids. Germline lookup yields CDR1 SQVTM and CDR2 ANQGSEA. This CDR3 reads CSVESPGEQYF. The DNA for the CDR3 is TGCAGCGTTGAGTCCCCCGGCGAGCAGTACTTC.